The source of this T cell receptor (beta chain) is a study of blood T cell repertoires in COVID-19. Study as a whole: Acute-phase and convalescent COVID-19 samples originated in the United States, Italy and Spain.

Participant reports of clinical history set cohort assignment. Recovered Cohort 3 donors showed two negative PCRs, clearance, or symptom resolution. Authors' methods: How many nucleated cells were present was estimated from reference gene primer amplification. Data came from immunoSEQ multiplex PCR; TCRdb stores just in-frame clones and leaves some out. V and J calls and clone size are given by that table; D and trimming were obtained from the DNA. The sample holds hundreds of thousands of clones, over 75% seen once. Sequenced sample: PBMCs or T cells enriched from blood (not recorded which). The TCR sequence derives from a man under 40 who had recovered from COVID-19.

CDR3 sequence: CASTHSGGSTDTQYF. The DNA for the CDR3 is TGTGCCAGCACCCATAGCGGGGGGAGCACAGATACGCAGTATTTT. The gene calls are TRBV27 and TRBJ2-3; 10 bases agree with TRBD2. Trimming took 7 bases from V and 0 from J; bases not matched to a gene: 4. CDR1 and CDR2 (germline): MNHEY, SMNVEV (reference sequence). The CDR3 totals 15 residues.